This T cell receptor (beta chain) was identified in a study of Ad26.COV2.S vaccination and SARS-CoV-2 variants. Study details: Recipients of Ad26.COV2.S got it intramuscularly, once or twice 56 days apart.

Study-level findings and limits: People who got the vaccine had more spike-specific TCR breadth than people who got placebo. Substantial post-vaccination breadth of spike-specific CD8+ and CD4+ T cell responses was reported. It is possible that the TCR breadth and depth analyses underestimated the total T cell responses.

Concerning this clone: The antigen remains undetermined.

Sequencing was performed with immunoSEQ multiplex PCR; in TCRdb, only in-frame clones are kept and a portion is missing. The sample consists of about 350,000 clones, 80% to 90% of them appearing once. V lost 4 bases to trimming and J lost 3 bases, with 7 bases between them. The CDR3 has 12 residues. The V gene's germline CDR1 is GTSNPN and CDR2 SVGIG (reference sequence). Treatment defined: about 20 received Ad26.COV2.S at low or high dose, single or two shots; about 5 received placebo; per-sample allocation not given. Following the first vaccine or placebo injection, samples were taken on day 63. The genes are TRBV30 and TRBJ2-1; no clear D. Sample: peripheral blood, taken in a trial of Ad26.COV2.S vaccine versus placebo. The origin of this receptor is a person aged 18-65 years who received the Ad26.COV2.S COVID-19 vaccine or a placebo. CDR3 bases: TGTGCCTGGAAGGCAGACTACAATGAGCAGTTCTTC. As protein: CAWKADYNEQFF.